This paragraph reports one T cell receptor beta chain. Vbeta (60) and Jbeta (13) primers were used in the PCR. Some clones are missing from TCRdb's copy, which holds only in-frame ones; the method was immunoSEQ multiplex PCR. This sample carries about 200,000 clones, about 70% of them seen once, and the ten largest clones take less than 2%. This sample stems from a study of cytomegalovirus exposure and HLA in healthy donors. V was clipped by 5 bases and J by 2 bases, with 13 bases between them. This CDR3 contains 15 residues. The germline V gene encodes CDR1 MNHEY and CDR2 SMNVEV (reference sequence).

The receptor's source is a woman younger than 45 in good health and CMV-seronegative. The V call is TRBV27, the J call TRBJ2-1, with D hard to call. The sequencing sample was made of PBMCs. The CDR3 loop reads CASSALVSAYNEQFF. In DNA form, the CDR3 reads TGTGCCAGCAGTGCTTTGGTATCAGCCTACAATGAGCAGTTCTTC.